The 16 T cell receptor beta chains given below trace back to one sample, sequenced in a study of shared clonotypes between healthy human individuals. Sequencing used immunoSEQ multiplex PCR; TCRdb keeps in-frame clones, though not all of them. The data contain 2 million to 3 million clones, around 94% of them singletons. The sequencing sample was made of naive CD4+ T cells sorted from blood. Subset specified: CD45RA+ positively selected. The receptor set was obtained from a man between 18 and 35 years old in good health.

The V gene is TRBV5-6, the J gene TRBJ1-5; D perhaps matches TRBD1 (5 bases). Trimming pared 0 bases from V and 6 bases from J, leaving 10 bases between. The CDR3 is 14 residues long. CDR1 is SGHDT and CDR2 is YYEEEE in the germline V gene. CDR3 loop: CASSLEGNGQPQHF. In DNA form, the CDR3 reads TGTGCCAGCAGCTTGGAGGGGAATGGTCAGCCCCAGCATTTT.

This chain connects TRBV10-3 to TRBJ2-5; D gene ambiguous. With 4 bases removed from V and 2 bases from J, the gap between germline ends came to 11 bases. The germline gives CDR1 ENHRY, CDR2 SYGVKD. The CDR3 extends over 14 amino acids. The CDR3 DNA follows: TGTGCCATCAGTGCTGGCAGCCCACAAGAGACCCAGTACTTC. It codes for CAISAGSPQETQYF.

The rearrangement joins TRBV29-1 to TRBJ1-2; D is unresolved. Trimming removed 7 bases at V and 10 bases at J, with 19 bases between. The germline V gene encodes CDR1 SQVTM and CDR2 ANQGSEA. The CDR3 loop spans 12 amino acids. The DNA of the CDR3 is TGCAGCGCCGGGGTCCCCGGCGCGGACTACACCTTC. Its translation: CSAGVPGADYTF.

The chain uses TRBV7-9 and TRBJ1-3, with D uncertain. V was pared by 0 bases and J by 4 bases, with 10 bases between. Germline CDR1 and CDR2: SEHNR and FQNEAQ (reference sequence). CDR3 length: 15 residues. The CDR3 DNA reads as TGTGCCAGCAGCTTAGCGCGAGTCGGCGGAAACACCATATATTTT. It translates to CASSLARVGGNTIYF.

This clone was counted between two and nine times. J is TRBJ1-2 and V is TRBV6-5, with D uncertain. The germline CDR1 and CDR2 sequences are MNHEY and SVGAGI. The CDR3 has 11 residues. V lost 8 bases to trimming and J lost 2 bases, with 6 bases between them. The CDR3 here is CASGMNYGYTF. In DNA, the CDR3 is TGTGCCAGCGGTATGAACTATGGCTACACCTTC.

About this clone itself: This sample also contains other DNA sequences that code for the same CDR3. V is TRBV19 and J is TRBJ1-5; the match to TRBD1 covers 8 bases. V was clipped by 5 bases and J by 5 bases; unmatched bases: 2. CDR1 and CDR2 (germline): LNHDA, SQIVND (reference sequence). This CDR3 has 13 amino acids. In DNA, the CDR3 is TGTGCCAGTAGTGGGACAGGCGATCAGCCCCAGCATTTT. This translates into CASSGTGDQPQHF.

Details on this clone: This specimen includes other DNA sequences encoding the same CDR3. The genes are TRBV6-6 and TRBJ1-2; 7 bases are a match to TRBD1. Germline-derived CDR1 and CDR2 are MNHNY and SVGAGI (reference sequence). The CDR3 runs 13 residues. Unmatched junction bases numbered 2, after V lost 3 bases and J lost 4 bases. CDR3 sequence reads: CASSYQGGYGYTF. The CDR3 nucleotides read TGTGCCAGCAGTTATCAGGGGGGCTATGGCTACACCTTC.

The chain recombines TRBV30 with TRBJ2-1, with a tentative D call TRBD1 (5 bases). The germline V gene has CDR1 GTSNPN and CDR2 SVGIG (reference sequence). The CDR3 is 16 amino acids. V was trimmed by 2 bases and J by 0 bases, leaving 14 bases between them. The CDR3 protein is CAWSLGLVSSYNEQFF. CDR3 DNA: TGTGCCTGGAGTTTGGGGCTAGTTAGCTCCTACAATGAGCAGTTCTTC. Filled out from reference TRBV30 and TRBJ2-1, the complete variable domain reads SQTIHQWPATLVQPVGSPLSLECTVEGTSNPNLYWYRQAAGRGLQLLFYSVGIGQISSEVPQNLSASRPQDRQFILSSKKLLLSDSGFYLCAWSLGLVSSYNEQFFGPGTRLTVL.

The CDR3 DNA sequence: TGTGCCAGCAGTCAGGGGGCGGCTTCCTACGAGCAGTACTTC. It yields the protein CASSQGAASYEQYF. The chain employs TRBV27 and TRBJ2-7; 8 bases map to TRBD1. The CDR3 is 14 amino acids. CDR1 and CDR2 (germline): MNHEY, SMNVEV (reference sequence). J gave up 1 base and V 5 bases, and 4 bases lay outside the gene matches.

The chain carries TRBV10-1 and TRBJ2-7; 8 bases line up with TRBD1. This CDR3 has 17 residues. CDR1 WNHNN and CDR2 SYGVQD come from the germline V gene (reference sequence). The V gene end was trimmed by 4 bases and the J gene end by 2 bases; junction bases not matched to a gene: 13. CDR3 protein: CASSGNPGQVGAYEQYF. The CDR3 DNA is TGCGCCAGCAGTGGGAACCCGGGACAGGTGGGAGCCTACGAGCAGTACTTC.

The rearrangement uses TRBV30 and TRBJ2-7, with D unclear. The V gene lost 2 bases and the J gene lost 2 bases, with 13 bases spanning the gap. The CDR3 runs to 14 residues. Germline V gene data show CDR1 as GTSNPN and CDR2 as SVGIG (reference sequence). CDR3 in DNA: TGTGCCTGGAGTCGCGACACGTCCACCTACGAGCAGTACTTC. Amino acids: CAWSRDTSTYEQYF.

V is TRBV28 and J is TRBJ2-5; TRBD1 matches 8 bases. J gave up 4 bases and V 5 bases, and 6 bases lay outside the gene matches. This CDR3 contains 14 residues. The V gene's germline CDR1 is MDHEN and CDR2 SYDVKM. In DNA, the CDR3 is TGTGCCAGCAGTGCAGGGGGCTCCGTAGAGACCCAGTACTTC. It is translated as CASSAGGSVETQYF.

The chain links TRBV11-2 to TRBJ1-6, with D perhaps matching TRBD1 (6 bases). Germline lookup yields CDR1 SGHAT and CDR2 FQNNGV. With 1 base removed from V and 9 bases from J, the gap between germline ends came to 16 bases. The CDR3 runs 16 residues. The CDR3 DNA sequence: TGTGCCAGCAGCTTAGCTTTGAGGGGGGGAGGTTCACCCCTCCACTTT. Protein: CASSLALRGGGSPLHF. Variable domain in full (rest from reference TRBV11-2 and TRBJ1-6): EAGVAQSPRYKIIEKRQSVAFWCNPISGHATLYWYQQILGQGPKLLIQFQNNGVVDDSQLPKDRFSAERLKGVDSTLKIQPAKLEDSAVYLCASSLALRGGGSPLHFGNGTRLTVT.

The chain is built from TRBV28 and TRBJ2-5, with D unresolved. This CDR3 is built from 11 residues. With 9 bases removed from V and 9 bases from J, the gap between germline ends came to 14 bases. CDR1 and CDR2 (germline): MDHEN, SYDVKM. The CDR3: CASRTLGSQYF. CDR3 bases: TGTGCCAGTAGGACCCTGGGGTCCCAGTACTTC.

The CDR3 is CASSRQRTDTQYF. As DNA, the CDR3 is TGCGCCAGCTCGCGACAGCGCACAGATACGCAGTATTTT. The J gene is TRBJ2-3, the V gene TRBV10-1, with D possibly being TRBD1 (5 bases). In germline, CDR1 is WNHNN, CDR2 SYGVQD (reference sequence). CDR3 length equals 13 residues. Trimming took 8 bases from V and 1 from J, leaving 10 bases between them.

This clone turned up a few times. CDR3 DNA sequence: TGTGCCAGCAGCCCAGCAGGGGGAAACACTGAAGCTTTCTTT. Protein sequence: CASSPAGGNTEAFF. The chain links TRBV7-9 to TRBJ1-1; 7 nucleotides align to TRBD1. Germline V gene sequence: CDR1 SEHNR, CDR2 FQNEAQ (reference sequence). The J segment lost 2 bases and the V segment lost 5 bases, leaving 5 bases of the junction unmatched. The CDR3 spans 14 residues.